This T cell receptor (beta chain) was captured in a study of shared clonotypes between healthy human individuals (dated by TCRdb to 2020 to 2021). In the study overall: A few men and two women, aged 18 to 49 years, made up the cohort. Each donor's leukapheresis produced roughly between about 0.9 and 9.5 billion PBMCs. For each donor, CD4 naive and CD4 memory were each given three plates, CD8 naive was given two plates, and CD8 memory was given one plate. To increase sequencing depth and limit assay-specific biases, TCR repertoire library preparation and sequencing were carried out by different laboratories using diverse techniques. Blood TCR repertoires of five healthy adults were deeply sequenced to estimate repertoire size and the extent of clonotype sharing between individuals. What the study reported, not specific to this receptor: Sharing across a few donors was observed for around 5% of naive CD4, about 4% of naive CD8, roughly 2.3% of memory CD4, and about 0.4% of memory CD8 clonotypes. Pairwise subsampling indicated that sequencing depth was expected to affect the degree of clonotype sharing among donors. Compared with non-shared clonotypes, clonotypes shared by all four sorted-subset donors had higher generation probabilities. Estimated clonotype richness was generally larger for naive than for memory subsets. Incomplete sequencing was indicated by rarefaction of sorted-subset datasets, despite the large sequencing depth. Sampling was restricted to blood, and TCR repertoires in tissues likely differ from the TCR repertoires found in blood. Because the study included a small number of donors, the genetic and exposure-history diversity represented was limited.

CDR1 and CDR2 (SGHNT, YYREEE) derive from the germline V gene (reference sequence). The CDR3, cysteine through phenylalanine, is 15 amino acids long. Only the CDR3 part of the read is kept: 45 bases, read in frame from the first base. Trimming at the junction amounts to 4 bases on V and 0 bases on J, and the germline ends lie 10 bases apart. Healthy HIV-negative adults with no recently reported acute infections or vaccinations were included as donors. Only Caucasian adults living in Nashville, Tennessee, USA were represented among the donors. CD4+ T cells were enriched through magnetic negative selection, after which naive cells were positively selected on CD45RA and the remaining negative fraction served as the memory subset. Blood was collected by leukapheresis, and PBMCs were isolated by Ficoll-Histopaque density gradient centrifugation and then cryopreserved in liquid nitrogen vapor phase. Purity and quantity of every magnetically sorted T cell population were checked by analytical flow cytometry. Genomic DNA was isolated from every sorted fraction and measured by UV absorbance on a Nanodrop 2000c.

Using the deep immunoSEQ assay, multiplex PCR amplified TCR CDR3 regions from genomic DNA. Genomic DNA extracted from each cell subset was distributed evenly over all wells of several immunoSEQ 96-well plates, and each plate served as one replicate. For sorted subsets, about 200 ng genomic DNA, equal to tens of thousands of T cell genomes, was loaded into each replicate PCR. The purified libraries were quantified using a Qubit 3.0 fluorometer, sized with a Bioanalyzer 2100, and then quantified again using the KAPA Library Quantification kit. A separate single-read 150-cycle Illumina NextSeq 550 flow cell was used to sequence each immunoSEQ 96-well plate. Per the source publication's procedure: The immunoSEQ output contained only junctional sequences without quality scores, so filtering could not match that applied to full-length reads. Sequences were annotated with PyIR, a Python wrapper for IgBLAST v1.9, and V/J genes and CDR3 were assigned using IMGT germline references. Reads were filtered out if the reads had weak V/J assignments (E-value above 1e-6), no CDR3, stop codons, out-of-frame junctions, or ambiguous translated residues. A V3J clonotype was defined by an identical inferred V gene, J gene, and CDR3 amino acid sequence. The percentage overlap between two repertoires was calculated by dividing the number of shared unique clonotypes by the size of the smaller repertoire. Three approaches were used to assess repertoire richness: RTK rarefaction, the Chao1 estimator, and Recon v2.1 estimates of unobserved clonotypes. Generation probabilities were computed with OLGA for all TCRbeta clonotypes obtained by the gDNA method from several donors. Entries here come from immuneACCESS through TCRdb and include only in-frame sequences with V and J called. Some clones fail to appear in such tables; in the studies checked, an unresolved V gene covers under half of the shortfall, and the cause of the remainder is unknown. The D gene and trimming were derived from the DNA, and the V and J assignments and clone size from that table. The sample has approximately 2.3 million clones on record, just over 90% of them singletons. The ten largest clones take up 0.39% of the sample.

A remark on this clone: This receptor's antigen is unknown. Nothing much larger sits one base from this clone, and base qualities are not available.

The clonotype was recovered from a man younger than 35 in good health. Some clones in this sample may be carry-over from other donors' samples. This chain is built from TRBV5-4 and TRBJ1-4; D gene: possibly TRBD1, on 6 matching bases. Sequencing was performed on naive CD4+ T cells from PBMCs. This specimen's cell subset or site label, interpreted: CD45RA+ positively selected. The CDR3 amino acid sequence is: CASSTDSATNEKLFF. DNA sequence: TGTGCCAGCAGCACGGACAGCGCAACTAATGAAAAACTGTTTTTT.